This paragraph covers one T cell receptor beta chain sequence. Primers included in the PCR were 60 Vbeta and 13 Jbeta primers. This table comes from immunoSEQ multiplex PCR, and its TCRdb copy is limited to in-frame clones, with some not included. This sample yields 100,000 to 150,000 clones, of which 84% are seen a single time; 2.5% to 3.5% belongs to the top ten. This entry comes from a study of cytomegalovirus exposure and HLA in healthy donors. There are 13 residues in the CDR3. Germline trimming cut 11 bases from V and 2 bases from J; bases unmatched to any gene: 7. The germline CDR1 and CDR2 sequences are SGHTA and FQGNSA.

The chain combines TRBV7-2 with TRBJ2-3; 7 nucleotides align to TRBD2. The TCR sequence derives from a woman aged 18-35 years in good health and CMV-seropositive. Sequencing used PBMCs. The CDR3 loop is CAQAGPNTDTQYF. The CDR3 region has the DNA TGTGCCCAAGCGGGGCCAAACACAGATACGCAGTATTTT.